This paragraph covers one TCR beta chain sequence. The sample originates from a study of blood T cell repertoires in COVID-19. Overall study context: Samples came from the United States, Italy and Spain, spanning acute and convalescent COVID-19. PBMCs, B-cell-depleted T cells, or T cells were the source of the cDNA or gDNA that made up the material.

The table came from immunoSEQ multiplex PCR; TCRdb's copy has only in-frame clones and leaves some out. The sample comprises around 310,000 clones, roughly 89% of which are singletons, and around 0.96% rests with the top ten. In Seattle, patients joined the study during active infection and were tracked longitudinally. The CDR3 has 15 residues. V gave up 1 base and J gave up 4 bases; unmatched junction bases: 6. The germline gives CDR1 SEHNR, CDR2 FQNEAQ (reference sequence). This TCR was sampled from a woman aged 40 to 50 with COVID-19, enrolled during active disease. Sequenced: peripheral blood. This sequence joins TRBV7-9 and TRBJ1-1, with 7 bases identical to TRBD1. The CDR3 is CASSLDRGQLTEAFF. The CDR3 coding sequence is TGTGCCAGCAGCTTAGATCGGGGACAGCTCACTGAAGCTTTCTTT.